The rows below give T cell receptor beta chains drawn from one sample of a study of blood T cell repertoires in COVID-19. The assay was immunoSEQ multiplex PCR, and TCRdb's table has in-frame clones only and misses some. The sample records 200,000 to 250,000 clones, 81% being singletons. The sequenced sample was PBMCs or T cells enriched from blood (not recorded which). These receptors all come from a woman aged 45-65 years with acute COVID-19. Both conserved end residues are trimmed from each CDR3. Rows give clone size only sometimes, using once, few, many, or a class for an expanded clone.

v_call	clone_size	j_call	cdr3_aa
TRBV19	NA	TRBJ1-5	ASTPGTGAGLGNQPQH
TRBV9	few	TRBJ2-1	ASSPQGGTGVNEQF
TRBV6-1	NA	TRBJ2-5	ASSETGGGETQY
TRBV12-5	NA	TRBJ2-3	ASGLGTGAGTDTQY
TRBV10-1	NA	TRBJ2-7	ASSEHHRDAHEQY
TRBV4-1	once	TRBJ1-3	ASSQGPIRGNNGNTIY
TRBV7-9	NA	TRBJ2-3	ASSRDKSTDTQY
TRBV2	NA	TRBJ1-2	AKDPTGRHYGYT
TRBV7-2	few	TRBJ1-6	ASSSGQGGNSPLH
TRBV18	NA	TRBJ2-4	ASSPPGLPLAKNIQY
TRBV7-6	NA	TRBJ1-5	ASSLNNPGHSNQPQH
TRBV11-3	NA	TRBJ1-1	ASSSTGSATEAF
TRBV28	NA	TRBJ1-2	ASKPTGNYGYT
TRBV7-9	NA	TRBJ1-6	ASSLVGEGDSPLH
TRBV3-1/TRBV3-2	NA	TRBJ2-1	ASSRTSGEQF
TRBV7-8	NA	TRBJ2-1	ASSLAMADSYNEQF
TRBV11-3	NA	TRBJ2-7	ASSLDRGGGLAGVNYEQY
TRBV7-2	once	TRBJ2-3	ASSLTASGRDTQY
TRBV12-3/TRBV12-4	NA	TRBJ1-1	ASSFSVNTEAF
TRBV7-2	NA	TRBJ1-1	ASSLGRRVNTEAF
TRBV18	NA	TRBJ2-2	ASSPFIGELF
TRBV5-4	NA	TRBJ1-6	ASSPDRYNSPLH
TRBV7-2	few	TRBJ2-1	ASSLNSEQF
TRBV5-6	NA	TRBJ1-1	ASSRGTLSTEAF
TRBV7-7	few	TRBJ2-2	ASSRDGGTAGELF
TRBV25-1	few	TRBJ1-4	ASSEPGQGNEKLF
TRBV6-2/TRBV6-3	NA	TRBJ2-5	ASSADSYAPPY
TRBV3-1/TRBV3-2	NA	TRBJ2-7	ASSRTSGYEQY